The 10 T cell receptor beta chains presented below share a single source sample, sequenced in a study of CD8 T cells in Susac syndrome. cDNA came from around 0.5 to 1 ug RNA primed by random hexamers. Each CDR3 protein gets one entry after TCRdb re-called the immunoSEQ multiplex PCR reads with MiXCR. Of 150,000 to 200,000 distinct CDR3 sequences in the sample, just under 95% are singletons; the top ten hold roughly 0.13%. The source material was CD4+ T cells from PBMCs. Receptors originate from a human donor in good health.

The chain employs TRBV7-2 and TRBJ2-1; D unresolved. The CDR3 has 13 residues. The V gene lost 4 bases and the J gene lost 3 bases, with 7 bases spanning the gap. Germline CDR1 SGHTA, CDR2 FQGNSA. CDR3 nucleotide sequence: TGTGCCAGCAGCTCGTCTAGCTACAATGAGCAGTTCTTC. Translating it yields CASSSSSYNEQFF. Together with reference TRBV7-2 and TRBJ2-1, the CDR3 gives the full variable domain: GAGVSQSPSNKVTEKGKDVELRCDPISGHTALYWYRQSLGQGLEFLIYFQGNSAPDKSGLPSDRFSAERTGGSVSTLTIQRTQQEDSAVYLCASSSSSYNEQFFGPGTRLTVL.

This rearrangement joins TRBV20-1 to TRBJ1-5, with D tentatively TRBD1 (6 bases). The CDR3 extends over 13 amino acids. With 2 bases removed from V and 4 bases from J, the gap between germline ends came to 9 bases. Germline CDR1 DFQATT, CDR2 SNEGSKA (reference sequence). CDR3 protein: CSARTQGNQPQHF. DNA for the CDR3: TGCAGTGCTAGAACTCAGGGGAATCAGCCCCAGCATTTT.

V gene TRBV5-5 combines with J gene TRBJ1-1; the D gene is possibly TRBD1 (5 bases). In germline, CDR1 is SGHKS, CDR2 YYEKEE (reference sequence). CDR3 length: 15 residues. Trimming took 0 bases from V and 3 from J, leaving 12 bases between them. The CDR3 loop is CASSLEGFGDTEAFF. As DNA, the CDR3 is TGTGCCAGCAGCTTGGAGGGGTTCGGGGACACTGAAGCTTTCTTT. Using reference TRBV5-5 and TRBJ1-1 for the parts outside the CDR3, the full variable domain is DAGVTQSPTHLIKTRGQQVTLRCSPISGHKSVSWYQQVLGQGPQFIFQYYEKEERGRGNFPDRFSARQFPNYSSELNVNALLLGDSALYLCASSLEGFGDTEAFFGQGTRLTVV.

The CDR3 nucleotides are TGTGCCAGCAGCCAAGATGGGAGAGGGCCCCAGCATTTT. Its translation: CASSQDGRGPQHF. The V call is TRBV3-1, the J call TRBJ1-5; D is ambiguous. Germline-derived CDR1 and CDR2 are LGHDT and YNNKEL (reference sequence). The CDR3 extends over 13 amino acids. Trimming left V 0 bases short and J 9 bases short, with 9 bases between.

The chain carries TRBV18 and TRBJ1-5; no definite D call. V was trimmed by 3 bases and J by 7 bases, leaving 10 bases between them. This CDR3 is built from 13 residues. In germline, CDR1 is KGHSH, CDR2 LQKENI. Here the CDR3 reads CASSPGEEQPQHF. The CDR3 nucleotides read TGTGCCAGCTCACCCGGGGAGGAGCAGCCCCAGCATTTT.

The chain uses TRBV20-1 and TRBJ2-5; D is uncertain. CDR1 and CDR2 from the germline V gene are DFQATT and SNEGSKA (reference sequence). Trimming left V 0 bases short and J 2 bases short, with 13 bases between. There are 15 residues in the CDR3. CDR3 sequence: CSARDPAAGQETQYF. The CDR3 DNA sequence: TGCAGTGCTAGAGACCCCGCAGCCGGTCAAGAGACCCAGTACTTC.

The rearrangement links TRBV5-6 to TRBJ2-5, with D possibly called TRBD1 or TRBD2 (5 bases each). Germline V gene lookup returns CDR1 SGHDT and CDR2 YYEEEE. Trimming stripped 3 bases from V and 4 bases from J, with 16 bases between. CDR3 length: 15 residues. The CDR3 here is CASSSRGLWGETQYF. CDR3 DNA sequence: TGTGCCAGCAGCTCCCGGGGCCTATGGGGAGAGACCCAGTACTTC.

The rearrangement uses TRBV5-5 and TRBJ2-1; unclear D gene. The CDR3 runs 15 residues. The ends were cut back, 0 bases at V and 3 bases at J, with 10 bases in the middle. Germline CDR1 is SGHKS and CDR2 is YYEKEE (reference sequence). This CDR3 is CASSLGLDFYNEQFF. CDR3 in DNA: TGTGCCAGCAGCTTGGGTTTGGATTTCTACAATGAGCAGTTCTTC.

This rearrangement joins TRBV3-1 to TRBJ2-3, with 7 bases identical to TRBD2. V lost 6 bases to trimming and J lost 3 bases; unmatched junction nucleotides: 9. Germline V gene lookup returns CDR1 LGHDT and CDR2 YNNKEL (reference sequence). The CDR3 is 15 residues long. The chain's CDR3 is CASSPWAGVTDTQYF. CDR3 in DNA: TGTGCCAGCAGTCCCTGGGCGGGGGTGACAGATACGCAGTATTTT.

The V and J genes are TRBV23-1 and TRBJ1-4; D is unresolved. TRBV23-1 falls under the ORF class, with uncertain function. The CDR3 runs 13 residues. The ends were cut back, 0 bases at V and 3 bases at J, with 2 bases in the middle. The CDR3 loop is CASSQSPNEKLFF. The DNA of the CDR3 is TGCGCCAGCAGTCAATCACCTAATGAAAAACTGTTTTTT.